The 32 T cell receptor beta chains below all came from one sample that was sequenced in a study of cytomegalovirus exposure and HLA in healthy donors. The PCR ran on 60 Vbeta and 13 Jbeta primers. Method: immunoSEQ multiplex PCR; TCRdb's copy keeps in-frame clones and lacks some. In total, the table holds approximately 58,000 clones. Specimen: PBMCs. These TCRs come from a woman between 45 and 60 years old in good health and CMV-seropositive.

V and J are TRBV2 and TRBJ2-2; 8 bases align to TRBD1. Germline CDR1 and CDR2: SNHLY and FYNNEI. Germline trimming cut 9 bases from V and 1 base from J; bases unmatched to any gene: 7. The length of the CDR3 is 15 residues. The CDR3 nucleotides read TGTGCCAGGCGGACAGGGCGATTGAACACCGGGGAGCTGTTTTTT. Its protein is CARRTGRLNTGELFF.

V gene TRBV5-1 combines with J gene TRBJ1-1; 11 bases agree with TRBD1. With 3 bases clipped from V and 3 bases from J, the junction kept 4 bases outside the gene matches. The V gene's germline CDR1 is SGHRS and CDR2 YFSETQ. There are 15 residues in the CDR3. In nucleotides, the CDR3 is TGCGCCAGCAGCTGGGTGGGACAGGGGGACACTGAAGCTTTCTTT. This encodes CASSWVGQGDTEAFF.

This sequence joins TRBV28 and TRBJ1-1; 12 nucleotides match TRBD1. This CDR3 has 18 amino acids. The germline CDR1 and CDR2 sequences are MDHEN and SYDVKM. V trimming: 5 bases; J trimming: 4 bases; junction bases outside the gene matches: 14. The CDR3 region is CASSPWDRGRRVRTEAFF. CDR3 DNA sequence: TGTGCCAGCAGTCCTTGGGACAGGGGGCGCCGGGTCCGCACTGAAGCTTTCTTT.

Concerning this clone itself: An end of the junction does not agree with germline; a read error may underlie this. The chain employs TRBV6-6 and TRBJ2-7; D gene unclear. The CDR3 extends over 12 amino acids. CDR1 is MNHNY and CDR2 is SVGAGI in the germline V gene (reference sequence). The CDR3 sequence is CASTYGPYEQYF. The CDR3 coding sequence is TGTGCCAGCACTTACGGGCCCTACGAGCAGTACTTC.

This sequence joins TRBV4-2 and TRBJ2-5; D possibly corresponds to TRBD2 (6 bases). This CDR3 spans 15 amino acids. V was pared by 1 base and J by 2 bases, with 11 bases between. The V gene's germline CDR1 is LGHNA and CDR2 YNFKEQ. The CDR3, as DNA: TGTGCCAGCAGCCAAGGCGGTCGGGGGCAAGAGACCCAGTACTTC. This gives the protein CASSQGGRGQETQYF.

CDR3 coding DNA: TGTGCCAGCAGCTTGGAAAGGGGCCTAAACTATGGCTACACCTTC. The encoded protein is CASSLERGLNYGYTF. The chain is built from TRBV5-4 and TRBJ1-2, with a tentative D call TRBD1 (5 bases). V lost 0 bases to trimming and J lost 2 bases, with 11 bases between them. Germline values: CDR1 SGHNT, CDR2 YYREEE (reference sequence). This CDR3 region has 15 residues.

The V and J genes are TRBV6-5 and TRBJ1-2, with 7 bases aligning to TRBD1. V shed 8 bases and J 2 bases; nucleotides not matched to a gene: 5. Germline CDR1 and CDR2: MNHEY and SVGAGI. CDR3 length equals 13 residues. The CDR3 coding sequence is TGTGCCAGCTCCAGGGGGGCGAACTATGGCTACACCTTC. This codes for CASSRGANYGYTF.

The chain couples TRBV6-6 to TRBJ2-7; 7 bases are shared with TRBD1. CDR1 MNHNY and CDR2 SVGAGI come from the germline V gene (reference sequence). The CDR3 contains 13 residues. V was clipped by 8 bases and J by 3 bases; unmatched bases: 7. CDR3 DNA: TGTGCCAGCCATATACAGGGGAACTACGAGCAGTACTTC. It specifies CASHIQGNYEQYF.

This chain links TRBV25-1 with TRBJ1-4; TRBD1 agrees at 7 bases. This CDR3 contains 15 residues. Germline V lookup: CDR1 MGHDK, CDR2 SYGVNS. V trimming: 2 bases; J trimming: 7 bases; junction bases outside the gene matches: 7. The CDR3, as DNA: TGTGCCAGCAGTGAACCGACCACAGGGGTTGAAAAACTGTTTTTT. The encoded protein is CASSEPTTGVEKLFF.

The chain uses TRBV4-1 and TRBJ1-5; 9 positions agree with TRBD1. The CDR3 spans 14 residues. The germline V gene has CDR1 MGHRA and CDR2 YSYEKL. J lost 5 bases, V lost 3 bases, and 2 bases had no gene match. The CDR3 DNA sequence: TGCGCCAGCAGCCAGGGGACAGGGTATCAGCCCCAGCATTTT. Translated: CASSQGTGYQPQHF.

This sequence joins TRBV2 and TRBJ1-4; a weak D match, TRBD1 (6 bases). CDR1 and CDR2 (germline): SNHLY, FYNNEI. The V gene lost 3 bases and the J gene lost 5 bases, with 16 bases spanning the gap. CDR3 length: 16 amino acids. CDR3 bases: TGTGCCAGCAGTGAGGGGGAGGGGGGAGTAAATGAAAAACTGTTTTTT. Translation gives CASSEGEGGVNEKLFF.

The V and J genes are TRBV18 and TRBJ2-2; D perhaps matches TRBD1 (6 bases). This CDR3 has 15 residues. V gave up 2 bases and J gave up 1 base, with 8 bases separating them. The germline gives CDR1 KGHSH, CDR2 LQKENI. In DNA form, the CDR3 reads TGTGCCAGCTCACCAATACAGGGGAACACCGGGGAGCTGTTTTTT. It encodes CASSPIQGNTGELFF.

V usage is TRBV5-6 and J usage is TRBJ2-7; D call uncertain. The V end lost 2 bases, the J end lost 5 bases, and 11 bases lay between the germline ends. Germline V lookup: CDR1 SGHDT, CDR2 YYEEEE. This CDR3 has 13 residues. Here the CDR3 reads CASSFTRNHEQYF. Written as DNA, the CDR3 is TGTGCCAGCAGCTTTACCAGGAACCACGAGCAGTACTTC.

This rearrangement joins TRBV5-1 to TRBJ1-1; 8 bases map to TRBD1. The CDR3 loop spans 15 amino acids. Per germline, CDR1 SGHRS and CDR2 YFSETQ. The V and J ends lost 0 bases and 1 base, in that order; junction bases with no gene match: 2. The CDR3 nucleotides are TGCGCCAGCAGCTTGGGGACAGGGAGGAACACTGAAGCTTTCTTT. This gives the protein CASSLGTGRNTEAFF.

The chain has TRBV6-6 and TRBJ2-6, with D perhaps TRBD1 (6 bases). CDR1 and CDR2 (germline): MNHNY, SVGAGI (reference sequence). This CDR3 is built from 15 residues. V lost 4 bases and J lost 4, with 11 bases in between. This CDR3 reads CASSLTGSGANVLTF. The CDR3 DNA reads TGTGCCAGCAGTTTAACAGGGTCCGGGGCCAACGTCCTGACTTTC.

The chain carries TRBV6-6 and TRBJ1-5; D may be TRBD1 (5 bases). This CDR3 region has 16 residues. Trimming pared 2 bases from V and 2 bases from J, leaving 13 bases between. Germline loops: CDR1 MNHNY, CDR2 SVGAGI (reference sequence). In DNA, the CDR3 is TGTGCCAGCAGTTACGGGGGGTCCATAGGCAATCAGCCCCAGCATTTT. Amino acids: CASSYGGSIGNQPQHF.

This rearrangement joins TRBV10-3 to TRBJ2-7, with D possibly TRBD2 on 5 matching bases. The V end lost 2 bases, the J end lost 9 bases, and 11 bases lay between the germline ends. CDR1 and CDR2 (germline): ENHRY, SYGVKD. This CDR3 spans 12 amino acids. The CDR3 sequence: CAISEGQDWQYF. Here the CDR3 DNA reads TGTGCCATCAGTGAGGGGCAGGACTGGCAGTACTTC.

This rearrangement joins TRBV2 to TRBJ2-1, with no clear D. Trimming stripped 4 bases from V and 1 base from J, with 8 bases between. The CDR3 has 14 residues. Germline V CDR1 and CDR2: SNHLY, FYNNEI. The CDR3 loop is CASSGAYSYNEQFF. The CDR3 bases are TGTGCCAGCAGTGGAGCGTATTCCTACAATGAGCAGTTCTTC.

The chain has TRBV5-1 and TRBJ1-1; no definite D call. V lost 0 bases and J lost 0, with 21 bases in between. The germline CDR1 and CDR2 sequences are SGHRS and YFSETQ. This CDR3 spans 19 amino acids. The chain's CDR3 is CASSLGLTLTQGMNTEAFF. The CDR3 bases are TGCGCCAGCAGCTTGGGTCTTACCCTGACACAAGGAATGAACACTGAAGCTTTCTTT.

V and J are TRBV27 and TRBJ2-7, with D possibly matching TRBD2 (5 bases). The V end lost 8 bases, the J end lost 1 base, and 12 bases lay between the germline ends. The germline V gene encodes CDR1 MNHEY and CDR2 SMNVEV (reference sequence). The CDR3 consists of 13 residues. The CDR3 DNA follows: TGTGCCAGCCGGAGGAGCGGATCCTACGAGCAGTACTTC. Amino acid sequence: CASRRSGSYEQYF.

The V call is TRBV7-8, the J call TRBJ2-7; D gene uncertain. Per germline, CDR1 SGHVS and CDR2 FQNEAQ. The CDR3 extends over 15 amino acids. The V end was cut by 1 base, the J end by 2 bases, with 12 bases between. The CDR3 nucleotides read TGTGCCAGCAGCTTAGGGAGACGCTTAGCCTACGAGCAGTACTTC. Its translation: CASSLGRRLAYEQYF.

The rearrangement uses TRBV7-9 and TRBJ2-1; 14 bases line up with TRBD2. The CDR3 spans 18 residues. The V and J ends lost 5 bases and 0 bases, in that order; junction bases with no gene match: 6. Germline values: CDR1 SEHNR, CDR2 FQNEAQ (reference sequence). CDR3 bases: TGTGCCAGCAGCGGGGGACTAGCGGGAGCCCGCTCCTACAATGAGCAGTTCTTC. This sequence encodes CASSGGLAGARSYNEQFF.

For the CDR3, the DNA is TGCGCCAGCAGCCACGACTTGGATAGCAATCAGCCCCAGCATTTT. Its translation is CASSHDLDSNQPQHF. J is TRBJ1-5 and V is TRBV4-3; no clear D gene. Trimming cost V 3 bases and J 0 bases, with 9 bases left between them. Germline CDR1 is LGHNA and CDR2 is YSLEER. The CDR3 consists of 15 residues.

The gene calls are TRBV5-1 and TRBJ1-5; D is possibly TRBD1 (6 bases). V was trimmed by 0 bases and J by 5 bases, leaving 9 bases between them. The CDR3 spans 14 residues. Germline assignment: CDR1 SGHRS and CDR2 YFSETQ. The CDR3 loop reads CASSLGQAHQPQHF. In nucleotides, the CDR3 is TGCGCCAGCAGCTTGGGACAGGCCCATCAGCCCCAGCATTTT.

The V and J genes are TRBV4-1 and TRBJ2-7; possibly TRBD2 for D (6 bases). Per germline, CDR1 MGHRA and CDR2 YSYEKL. V was pared by 3 bases and J by 2 bases, with 14 bases between. The length of the CDR3 is 15 residues. The CDR3 protein is CASSHPLAPTYEQYF. The CDR3 DNA sequence: TGCGCCAGCAGCCACCCACTAGCTCCTACCTACGAGCAGTACTTC.

The chain has TRBV19 and TRBJ2-2, with D uncertain. The germline gives CDR1 LNHDA, CDR2 SQIVND (reference sequence). Trimming pared 2 bases from V and 0 bases from J, leaving 10 bases between. The CDR3 has 16 residues. In DNA form, the CDR3 reads TGTGCCAGTAGTATACGAGGAACCCCGAACACCGGGGAGCTGTTTTTT. This gives the protein CASSIRGTPNTGELFF.

To note about this clone: At one end, the junction sequence differs from germline, possibly due to a read error. This sample also contains other DNA sequences that code for the same CDR3. The V gene is TRBV18, the J gene TRBJ1-1, with D maybe TRBD1 (5 bases). Germline V gives CDR1 KGHSH, CDR2 LQKENI. This CDR3 region has 16 residues. CDR3 DNA: TGTGCCAGCTCACCACCCAGGGTAGGAATGAACACCGAAGCTTTCTTT. Translation gives CASSPPRVGMNTEAFF.

CDR3 region: CASSLAGTGNTEAFF. DNA for the CDR3: TGCGCCAGCAGCTTAGCCGGGACAGGGAACACTGAAGCTTTCTTT. The chain joins TRBV5-1 to TRBJ1-1, with 8 bases that match TRBD1. With V trimmed by 2 bases and J by 1 base, 4 bases remained unmatched. The CDR3 sequence is 15 residues long. Germline V gene data show CDR1 as SGHRS and CDR2 as YFSETQ.

The CDR3 sequence: CASSLPGGEKQYF. The CDR3 coding sequence is TGTGCCAGCAGCTTGCCGGGAGGGGAGAAGCAGTACTTC. V is TRBV28 and J is TRBJ2-7, with 8 bases aligning to TRBD2. From germline, CDR1 is MDHEN and CDR2 SYDVKM. This CDR3 has 13 residues. V was pared by 6 bases and J by 8 bases, with 9 bases of the junction left unmatched.

J is TRBJ1-1 and V is TRBV4-1; weak D call: TRBD1 (6 bases). V dropped 4 bases and J dropped 1 base, with 13 bases sitting between them. Germline values: CDR1 MGHRA, CDR2 YSYEKL. The length of the CDR3 is 15 residues. In DNA form, the CDR3 reads TGCGCCAGCAGCCTGCAGACAGGAGGGAACACTGAAGCTTTCTTT. Translated, it gives CASSLQTGGNTEAFF.

The gene calls are TRBV19 and TRBJ1-1, with TRBD1 as a possible D gene (5 bases). CDR1 and CDR2 from the germline V gene are LNHDA and SQIVND (reference sequence). The CDR3 has 13 amino acids. The V gene lost 6 bases and the J gene lost 3 bases, with 11 bases spanning the gap. The CDR3 DNA reads as TGTGCCAGTAGCAGGGTAGGAGACACTGAAGCTTTCTTT. Residues: CASSRVGDTEAFF. The whole variable domain, filled in from reference TRBV19 and TRBJ1-1, reads DGGITQSPKYLFRKEGQNVTLSCEQNLNHDAMYWYRQDPGQGLRLIYYSQIVNDFQKGDIAEGYSVSREKKESFPLTVTSAQKNPTAFYLCASSRVGDTEAFFGQGTRLTVV.

This chain uses TRBV12-5 with TRBJ2-3; 7 nucleotides match TRBD2. CDR3 length equals 14 residues. The V segment lost 6 bases and the J segment 4 bases; nucleotides outside the gene matches: 7. Germline lookup yields CDR1 LGHNT and CDR2 FRNRAP. The CDR3 bases are TGTGCTAGTGGCCGACTAGGGAGGGCAGATACGCAGTATTTT. It specifies CASGRLGRADTQYF.